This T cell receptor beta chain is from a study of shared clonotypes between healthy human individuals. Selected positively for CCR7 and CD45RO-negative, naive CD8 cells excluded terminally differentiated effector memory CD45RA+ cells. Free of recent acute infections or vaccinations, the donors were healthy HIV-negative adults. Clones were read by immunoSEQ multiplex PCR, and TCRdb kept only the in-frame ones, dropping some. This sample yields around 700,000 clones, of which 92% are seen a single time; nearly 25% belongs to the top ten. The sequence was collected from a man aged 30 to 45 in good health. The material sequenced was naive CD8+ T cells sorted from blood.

The DNA for the CDR3 is TGTGCCAGCAGCGCCCGGACAGGGGAGAGAAACACCATATATTTT. It codes for CASSARTGERNTIYF. J is TRBJ1-3 and V is TRBV16; TRBD1 matches 9 bases. Unmatched junction bases numbered 7, after V lost 5 bases and J lost 5 bases. Germline V gene sequence: CDR1 KGHSY, CDR2 FQNENV. The CDR3 spans 15 residues.